The entry below gives a single TCR beta chain sequence along with its context. What it binds is not known. Profiling relied on immunoSEQ multiplex PCR, and the TCRdb table lists in-frame clones only, not all of them. This table has a few hundred thousand clones, roughly 85% appearing once. This entry belongs to a study of cytomegalovirus exposure and HLA in healthy donors. Study results and caveats: The study flagged some 170 TCR beta chains as cytomegalovirus-associated. As was reported, the classifier diagnosed cytomegalovirus status with high specificity and sensitivity. Most TCR sequences showed up rarely, but some public TCRs showed up in many donors.

This receptor was taken from a woman between 18 and 30 years old in good health and CMV-seronegative. The sample comprised PBMCs.

The DNA for the CDR3 is TGTGCCACCGGACTAGCTCCAGACAATGAGCAGTTCTTC. Residues: CATGLAPDNEQFF. V is TRBV7-6 and J is TRBJ2-1; TRBD2 agrees at 8 bases. V dropped 10 bases and J dropped 5; count of bases not matched to a gene: 7. Germline V gene sequence: CDR1 SGHVS, CDR2 FNYEAQ. CDR3 length: 13 amino acids.